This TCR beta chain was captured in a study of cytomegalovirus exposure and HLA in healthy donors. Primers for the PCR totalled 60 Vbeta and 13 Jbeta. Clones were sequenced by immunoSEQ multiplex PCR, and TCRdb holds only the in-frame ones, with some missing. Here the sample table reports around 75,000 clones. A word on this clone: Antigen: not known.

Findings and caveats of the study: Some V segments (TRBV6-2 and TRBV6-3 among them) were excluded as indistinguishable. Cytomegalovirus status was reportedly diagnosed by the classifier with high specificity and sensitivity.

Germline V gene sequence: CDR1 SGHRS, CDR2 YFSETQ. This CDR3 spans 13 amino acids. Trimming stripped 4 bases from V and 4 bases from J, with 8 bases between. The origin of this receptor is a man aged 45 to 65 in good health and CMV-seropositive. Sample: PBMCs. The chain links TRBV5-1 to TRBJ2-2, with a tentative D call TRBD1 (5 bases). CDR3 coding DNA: TGCGCCAGCAGCAATCAGGGCACCGGGGAGCTGTTTTTT. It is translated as CASSNQGTGELFF.